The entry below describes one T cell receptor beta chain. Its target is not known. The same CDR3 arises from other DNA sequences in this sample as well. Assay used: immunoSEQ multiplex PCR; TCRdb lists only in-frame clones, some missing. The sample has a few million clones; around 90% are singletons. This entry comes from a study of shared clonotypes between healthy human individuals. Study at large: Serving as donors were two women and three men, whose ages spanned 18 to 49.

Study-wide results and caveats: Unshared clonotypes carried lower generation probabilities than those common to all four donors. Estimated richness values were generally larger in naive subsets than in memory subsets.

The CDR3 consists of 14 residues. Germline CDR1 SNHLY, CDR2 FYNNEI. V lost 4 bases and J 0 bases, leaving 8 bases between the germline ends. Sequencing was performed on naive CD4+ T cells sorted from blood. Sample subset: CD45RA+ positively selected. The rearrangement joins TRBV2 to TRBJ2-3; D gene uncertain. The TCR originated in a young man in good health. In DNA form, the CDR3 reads TGTGCCAGCAGTGTGAGCAGCAGCACAGATACGCAGTATTTT. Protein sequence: CASSVSSSTDTQYF.